The rows below give T cell receptor beta chains drawn from one sample of a study of blood T cell repertoires in COVID-19. Clones were read by immunoSEQ multiplex PCR, and TCRdb kept only the in-frame ones, dropping some. In the table there are about 190,000 clones, about nine tenths of which are singletons. Material: peripheral blood. These receptors were taken from a young man with active or convalescent COVID-19. CDR3s include the opening cysteine and the closing phenylalanine or tryptophan. The D gene is left open where the match is weak. Size is stated for part of the rows, as once, few or many counts, or as a class when the clone is expanded.

V	size	J	D	CDR3	DNA
TRBV3-1/TRBV3-2	once	TRBJ2-1	TRBD2	CASSQEGVAGAYNEQFF	TGTGCCAGCAGCCAAGAAGGTGTGGCGGGGGCCTACAATGAGCAGTTCTTC
TRBV14	.	TRBJ1-5	.	CASSQDGGQPQHF	TGTGCCAGCAGCCAAGACGGGGGGCAGCCCCAGCATTTT
TRBV2	.	TRBJ2-1	TRBD1	CASSWTGNSYNEQFF	TGTGCCAGCAGTTGGACAGGGAATTCCTACAATGAGCAGTTCTTC
TRBV7-2	.	TRBJ1-1	.	CASSINRVTEAFF	TGTGCCAGCAGCATAAACAGGGTCACTGAAGCTTTCTTT
TRBV10-3	once	TRBJ1-2	.	CAISESGALTPFNYGYTF	TGTGCCATCAGTGAGTCGGGCGCACTTACACCCTTTAACTATGGCTACACCTTC
TRBV11-2	once	TRBJ2-1	TRBD2	CASSSYRTSGVGHEQFF	TGTGCCAGCAGCTCCTATCGGACTAGCGGGGTCGGGCATGAGCAGTTCTTC
TRBV19	.	TRBJ2-7	TRBD1	CASSRGDRDYEQYF	TGTGCCAGTAGTCGAGGGGACAGGGACTACGAGCAGTACTTC
TRBV29-1	.	TRBJ1-3	.	CSVDEAGSGNTIYF	TGCAGCGTTGATGAGGCCGGATCTGGAAACACCATATATTTT
TRBV25-1	.	TRBJ2-2	.	CASSPFSGGGTGELFF	TGTGCCAGCAGTCCCTTTAGCGGAGGCGGCACCGGGGAGCTGTTTTTT
TRBV7-3	.	TRBJ2-2	.	CASSLNRVGAGELFF	TGTGCCAGCAGCTTAAACAGGGTCGGCGCCGGGGAGCTGTTTTTT
TRBV7-9	.	TRBJ2-7	.	CASSQAPRDDEQYF	TGTGCCAGCAGTCAAGCCCCCAGGGATGACGAGCAGTACTTC
TRBV29-1	.	TRBJ2-3	TRBD2	CSATLRLAGTIDTQYF	TGCAGCGCCACCCTACGGCTAGCGGGGACGATAGATACGCAGTATTTT
TRBV25-1	.	TRBJ2-2	TRBD1	CASRKGQVANTGELFF	TGTGCCAGCAGAAAGGGACAGGTCGCGAACACCGGGGAGCTGTTTTTT
TRBV11-1	.	TRBJ1-1	TRBD1	CASTVDRTNTEAFF	TGTGCCAGCACCGTGGACAGGACTAACACTGAAGCTTTCTTT
TRBV4-1	.	TRBJ1-1	.	CASSQDRGGRTEAFF	TGCGCCAGCAGCCAAGATCGGGGGGGGCGGACTGAAGCTTTCTTT
TRBV7-3	.	TRBJ2-1	TRBD2	CASSRGLAGRNEQFF	TGTGCCAGCAGCAGAGGACTAGCGGGCCGTAATGAGCAGTTCTTC
TRBV19	many	TRBJ1-2	TRBD1	CASGTGRNYGYTF	TGTGCCAGTGGGACAGGGCGTAACTATGGCTACACCTTC
TRBV7-2	.	TRBJ1-1	TRBD1	CASSPRKGARTEAFF	TGTGCCAGCAGCCCACGGAAGGGGGCAAGGACTGAAGCTTTCTTT
TRBV2	few	TRBJ1-2	.	CASSALYGYTF	TGTGCCAGCAGTGCCCTCTATGGCTACACCTTC
TRBV12-5	.	TRBJ2-2	.	CASGRTDSNTGELFF	TGTGCTAGTGGTCGGACGGACTCGAACACCGGGGAGCTGTTTTTT
TRBV7-9	.	TRBJ1-4	.	CASSLAIGGEKLFF	TGTGCCAGCAGCTTAGCGATCGGCGGGGAAAAACTGTTTTTT
TRBV19	.	TRBJ2-2	TRBD1	CASSEGTGTIAGELFF	TGTGCCAGTAGTGAGGGGACAGGGACTATAGCCGGGGAGCTGTTTTTT
TRBV27	.	TRBJ2-1	TRBD1	CASSYQEDRGRFF	TGTGCCAGCAGTTATCAAGAGGACAGGGGGCGATTCTTC
TRBV5-1	.	TRBJ2-1	TRBD2	CASSVGGGINEQFF	TGCGCCAGCAGCGTGGGCGGGGGGATCAATGAGCAGTTCTTC
TRBV21-1	.	TRBJ1-3	.	CASSKPTGSAGNTIYF	TGTGCCAGCAGCAAACCTACAGGGTCGGCCGGAAACACCATATATTTT
TRBV6-5	.	TRBJ1-2	.	CASSGLNYGYTF	TGTGCCAGTTCAGGCCTTAACTATGGCTACACCTTC